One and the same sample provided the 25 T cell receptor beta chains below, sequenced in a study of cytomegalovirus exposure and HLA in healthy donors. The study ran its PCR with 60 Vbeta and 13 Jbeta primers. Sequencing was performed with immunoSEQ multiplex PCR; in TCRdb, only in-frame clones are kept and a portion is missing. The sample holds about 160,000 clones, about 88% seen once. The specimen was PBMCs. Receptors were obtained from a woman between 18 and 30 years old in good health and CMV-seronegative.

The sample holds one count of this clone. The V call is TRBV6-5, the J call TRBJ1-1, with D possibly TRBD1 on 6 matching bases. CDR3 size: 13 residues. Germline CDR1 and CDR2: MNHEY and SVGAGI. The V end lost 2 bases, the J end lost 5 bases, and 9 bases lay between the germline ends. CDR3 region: CASSYEGETEAFF. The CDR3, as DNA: TGTGCCAGCAGTTACGAGGGGGAGACTGAAGCTTTCTTT.

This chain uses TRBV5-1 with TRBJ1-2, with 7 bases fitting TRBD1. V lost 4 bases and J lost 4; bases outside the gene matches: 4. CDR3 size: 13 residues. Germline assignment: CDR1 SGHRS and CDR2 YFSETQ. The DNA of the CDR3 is TGCGCCAGCAGCCTCGACAGGGTCTATGGCTACACCTTC. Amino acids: CASSLDRVYGYTF.

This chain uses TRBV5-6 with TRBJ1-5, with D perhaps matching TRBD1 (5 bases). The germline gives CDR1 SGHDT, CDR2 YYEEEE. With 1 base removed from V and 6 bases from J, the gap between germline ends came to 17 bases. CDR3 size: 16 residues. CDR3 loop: CASSLFGGVGPQPQHF. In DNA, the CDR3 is TGTGCCAGCAGCTTGTTCGGGGGTGTAGGTCCTCAGCCCCAGCATTTT.

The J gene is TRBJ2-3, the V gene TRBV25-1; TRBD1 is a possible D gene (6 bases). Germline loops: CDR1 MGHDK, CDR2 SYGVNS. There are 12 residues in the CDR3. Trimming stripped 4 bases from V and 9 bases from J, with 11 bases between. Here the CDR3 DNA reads TGTGCCAGCAGTGCCACAGGGAAAACGCAGTATTTT. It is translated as CASSATGKTQYF.

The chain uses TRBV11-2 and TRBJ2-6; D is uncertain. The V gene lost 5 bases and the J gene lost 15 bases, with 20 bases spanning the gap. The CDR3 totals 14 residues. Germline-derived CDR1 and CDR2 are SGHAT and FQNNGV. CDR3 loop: CASSPLGEASTLTF. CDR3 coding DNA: TGTGCCAGCAGCCCATTAGGTGAAGCGTCCACCCTGACTTTC.

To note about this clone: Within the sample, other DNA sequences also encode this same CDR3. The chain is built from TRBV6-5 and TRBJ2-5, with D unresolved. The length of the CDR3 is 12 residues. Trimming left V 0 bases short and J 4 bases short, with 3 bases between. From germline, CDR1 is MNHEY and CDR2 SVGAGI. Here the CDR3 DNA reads TGTGCCAGCAGTTACTCCCGAGAGACCCAGTACTTC. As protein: CASSYSRETQYF.

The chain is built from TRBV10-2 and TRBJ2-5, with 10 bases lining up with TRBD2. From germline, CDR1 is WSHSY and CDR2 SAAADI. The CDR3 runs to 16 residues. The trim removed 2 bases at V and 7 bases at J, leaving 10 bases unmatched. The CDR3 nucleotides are TGCGCCAGCAGTGAGCCATGGGGACTAGCGCAACGGACCCAGTACTTC. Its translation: CASSEPWGLAQRTQYF.

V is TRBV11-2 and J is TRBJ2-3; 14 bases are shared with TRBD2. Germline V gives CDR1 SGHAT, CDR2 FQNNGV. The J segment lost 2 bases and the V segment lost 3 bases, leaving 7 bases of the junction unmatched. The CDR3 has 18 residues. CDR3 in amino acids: CASSFGGLAGGLTDTQYF. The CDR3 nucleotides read TGTGCCAGCAGCTTCGGTGGACTAGCGGGGGGTCTCACAGATACGCAGTATTTT.

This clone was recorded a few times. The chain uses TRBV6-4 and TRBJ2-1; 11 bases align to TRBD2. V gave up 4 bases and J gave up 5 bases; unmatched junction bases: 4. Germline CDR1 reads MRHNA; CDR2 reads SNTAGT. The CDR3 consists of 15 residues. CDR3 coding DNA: TGTGCCAGCAGTGCCGGACTAGCGGGTAACAATGAGCAGTTCTTC. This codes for CASSAGLAGNNEQFF.

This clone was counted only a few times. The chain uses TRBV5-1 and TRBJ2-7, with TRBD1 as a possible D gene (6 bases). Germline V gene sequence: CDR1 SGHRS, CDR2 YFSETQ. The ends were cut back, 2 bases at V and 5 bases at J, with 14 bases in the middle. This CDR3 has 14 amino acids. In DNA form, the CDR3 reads TGCGCCAGCAGCTTCAACAGGGATTCCAACGAGCAGTACTTC. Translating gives CASSFNRDSNEQYF.

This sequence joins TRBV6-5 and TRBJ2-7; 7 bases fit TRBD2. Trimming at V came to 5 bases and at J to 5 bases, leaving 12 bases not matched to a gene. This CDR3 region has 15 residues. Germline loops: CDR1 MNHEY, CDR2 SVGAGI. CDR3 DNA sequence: TGTGCCAGCAGTACTGCGGGACGGGGGGTGGACGAGCAGTACTTC. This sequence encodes CASSTAGRGVDEQYF.

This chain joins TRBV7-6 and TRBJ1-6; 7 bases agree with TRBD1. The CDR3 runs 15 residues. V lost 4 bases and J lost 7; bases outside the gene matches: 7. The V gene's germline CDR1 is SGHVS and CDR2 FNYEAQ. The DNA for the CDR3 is TGTGCCAGCAGCTCTTGGACAGGCGGAAATTCACCCCTCCACTTT. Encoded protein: CASSSWTGGNSPLHF.

CDR3 bases: TGCGCCAGCAGCTTGAGGAGGGCAGATACGCAGTATTTT. It translates to CASSLRRADTQYF. The chain recombines TRBV5-1 with TRBJ2-3, with D possibly being TRBD2 (6 bases). This CDR3 is 13 amino acids long. Trimming took off 1 base at V and 4 bases at J, with 7 bases between the two ends. Per germline, CDR1 SGHRS and CDR2 YFSETQ.

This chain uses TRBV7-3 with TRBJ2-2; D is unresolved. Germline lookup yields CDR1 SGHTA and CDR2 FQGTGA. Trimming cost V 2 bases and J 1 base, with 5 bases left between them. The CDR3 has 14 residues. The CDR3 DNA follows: TGTGCCAGCAGCTTAGGGCAGAACACCGGGGAGCTGTTTTTT. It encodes CASSLGQNTGELFF.

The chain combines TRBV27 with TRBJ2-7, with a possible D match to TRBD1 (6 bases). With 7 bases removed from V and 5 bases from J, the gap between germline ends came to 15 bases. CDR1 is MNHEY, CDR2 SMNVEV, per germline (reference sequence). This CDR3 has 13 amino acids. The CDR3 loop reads CASKPGHLNEQYF. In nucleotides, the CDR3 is TGTGCCAGCAAGCCGGGACATCTCAACGAGCAGTACTTC.

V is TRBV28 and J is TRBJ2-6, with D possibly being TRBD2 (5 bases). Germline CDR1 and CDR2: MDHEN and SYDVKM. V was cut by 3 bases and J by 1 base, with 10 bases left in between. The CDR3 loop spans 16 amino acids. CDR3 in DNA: TGTGCCAGCAGTTTCCCGGGGAAATCTGGGGCCAACGTCCTGACTTTC. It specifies CASSFPGKSGANVLTF. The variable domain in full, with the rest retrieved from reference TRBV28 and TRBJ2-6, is DVKVTQSSRYLVKRTGEKVFLECVQDMDHENMFWYRQDPGLGLRLIYFSYDVKMKEKGDIPEGYSVSREKKERFSLILESASTNQTSMYLCASSFPGKSGANVLTFGAGSRLTVL.

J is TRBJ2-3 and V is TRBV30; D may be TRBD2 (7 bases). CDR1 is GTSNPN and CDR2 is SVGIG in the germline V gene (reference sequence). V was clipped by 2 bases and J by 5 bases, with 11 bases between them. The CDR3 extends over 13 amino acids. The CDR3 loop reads CAWSSGGVDTQYF. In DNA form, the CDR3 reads TGTGCCTGGAGTTCGGGGGGCGTAGATACGCAGTATTTT.

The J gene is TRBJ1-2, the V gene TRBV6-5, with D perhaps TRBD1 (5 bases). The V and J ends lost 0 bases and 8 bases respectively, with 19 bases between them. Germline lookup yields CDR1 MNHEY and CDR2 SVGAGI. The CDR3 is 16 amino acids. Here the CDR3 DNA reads TGTGCCAGCAGTTACTCAGTTAGGGACTGGGTAGGAGGCTACACCTTC. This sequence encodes CASSYSVRDWVGGYTF.

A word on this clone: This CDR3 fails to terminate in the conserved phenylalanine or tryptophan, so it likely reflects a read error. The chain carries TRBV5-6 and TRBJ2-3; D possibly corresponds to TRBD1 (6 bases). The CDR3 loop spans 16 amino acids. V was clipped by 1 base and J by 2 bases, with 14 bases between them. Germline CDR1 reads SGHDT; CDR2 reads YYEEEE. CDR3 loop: CASSLLGTTYTDTQYS. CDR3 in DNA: TGTGCCAGCAGCTTGCTGGGGACAACATACACAGATACGCAGTATTCT.

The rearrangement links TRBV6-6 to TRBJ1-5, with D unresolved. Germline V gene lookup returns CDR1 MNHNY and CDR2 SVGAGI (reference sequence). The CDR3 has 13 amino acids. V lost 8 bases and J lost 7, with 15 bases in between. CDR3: CASGTPAEQPQHF. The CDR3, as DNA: TGTGCCAGCGGTACCCCGGCGGAACAGCCCCAGCATTTT.

The CDR3 coding sequence is TGTGCCAGCAGGGCTGCTAGCTACGAGCAGTACTTC. It specifies CASRAASYEQYF. This chain uses TRBV27 with TRBJ2-7; D remains unclear. V gave up 6 bases and J gave up 3 bases, with 9 bases separating them. The CDR3 contains 12 residues. CDR1 is MNHEY and CDR2 is SMNVEV in the germline V gene (reference sequence).

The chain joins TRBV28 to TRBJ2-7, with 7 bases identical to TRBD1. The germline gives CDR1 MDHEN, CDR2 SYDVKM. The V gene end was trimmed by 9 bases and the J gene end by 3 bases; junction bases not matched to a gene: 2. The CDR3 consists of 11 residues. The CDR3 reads CASRGRYEQYF. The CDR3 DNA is TGTGCCAGTAGGGGGCGCTACGAGCAGTACTTC.

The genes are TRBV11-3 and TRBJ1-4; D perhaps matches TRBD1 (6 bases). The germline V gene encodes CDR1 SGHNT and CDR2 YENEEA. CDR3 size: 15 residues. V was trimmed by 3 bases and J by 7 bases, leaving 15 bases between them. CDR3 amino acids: CASSFFRGVCEKLFF. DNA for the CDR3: TGTGCCAGCAGCTTTTTCAGGGGTGTCTGTGAAAAACTGTTTTTT.

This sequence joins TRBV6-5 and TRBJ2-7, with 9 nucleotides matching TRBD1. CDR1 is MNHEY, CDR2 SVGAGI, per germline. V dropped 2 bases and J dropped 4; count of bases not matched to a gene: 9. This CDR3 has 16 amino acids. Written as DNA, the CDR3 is TGTGCCAGCAGTTACACCTCGACAGGGGGTCGGTACGAGCAGTACTTC. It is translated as CASSYTSTGGRYEQYF.

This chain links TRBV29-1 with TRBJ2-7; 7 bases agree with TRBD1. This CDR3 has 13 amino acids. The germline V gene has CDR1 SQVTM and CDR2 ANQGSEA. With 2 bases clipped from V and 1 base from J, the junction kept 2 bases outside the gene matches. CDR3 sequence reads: CSVEPTGSYEQYF. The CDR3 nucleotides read TGCAGCGTTGAACCGACAGGGTCCTACGAGCAGTACTTC.